This T cell receptor beta chain was captured in a study of T cells after posttransplantation cyclophosphamide (dated by TCRdb to 2015 to 2016). Background on the whole study: Using TRB sequencing, the study followed how the T cell repertoire rebuilt after myeloablative bone marrow transplantation with posttransplantation cyclophosphamide given as GVHD prophylaxis. In 3 patients, up to roughly 3 additional blood samples taken between 2 and 5.2 years after transplant also underwent TRB sequencing, as did pretransplant blood from a handful of patients. Antigen receptor sequencing was done on samples from a few dozen PTCy-treated patients and from about 17 related bone marrow donors of those patients. Public TRB sequences were compared against a database of over 3,600 sequences linked to responses to pathogens, tumor antigens, self-antigens and alloantigens. Because TRA and TRB clonality were tightly correlated in nine or ten samples, subsequent TCR analyses were focused on TRB only. Blood from all 35 or so PTCy patients with 1-year posttransplant specimens was subjected to TRB sequencing. Broader findings and caveats from the paper: Donor-recipient similarity was low at 1-2 months but rose over the first year, and later blood repertoires were often dominated by donor CD8+ memory clones. The TRB repertoires of T cells infiltrating skin or the GI tract showed only limited overlap with the TRB repertoires found in blood. Across the approximately 42 patients, TRB clonality was highly associated with recipient CMV seropositivity and CMV reactivation, and diversity with PTCy was similar to that in the CNI/methotrexate controls.

In regard to this clone: Its antigen is currently not known. The record has no base qualities; no much larger clone is one base away.

The control cohort was around twelve patients given myeloablative marrow transplants with methotrexate plus a calcineurin inhibitor, sampled 1 year after transplant. Peripheral blood and bone marrow mononuclear cells were isolated by Ficoll-Hypaque density centrifugation and were cryopreserved. TRB sequencing used genomic DNA with the immunoSEQ assay at survey resolution or the hsTCRB kit. For the original study's pipeline: The immunoSEQ software was used for initial read processing, and the LymphoSeq R package was used for repertoire analyses. Clonality was computed as 1 minus normalized Shannon entropy; Gini coefficient was also calculated for each TRB dataset. Phenotypes of unsorted samples were inferred by mapping TRB sequences from sorted subsets of the recipient or donor onto unsorted samples of the same recipient. Imported from immuneACCESS, the table was reduced by TCRdb to in-frame sequences with V and J called. These copies leave out some clones; in studies compared against another copy, an unresolved V gene accounts for under half, and the cause of the remainder is not known. That table gives V, J and clone size, and the DNA gave D and trimming. This sample holds some 19,000 clones; 80% to 90% were observed only once. 1.9% of the sample is in the top ten clones.

At the junction V is shortened by 5 bases and J by 4 bases; bases outside the gene matches: 4. Reading the germline V gene gives CDR1 SGHRS and CDR2 YFSETQ. Reading from cysteine to phenylalanine, the CDR3 counts 14 amino acids. Only the CDR3 region is kept as DNA, spanning 42 bases read in frame from base 1. The TCR was taken from a female patient between 30 and 40 years old who received an allogeneic stem cell transplant from an unrelated donor, was CMV-positive, and had acute and chronic GVHD. After a transplant, the donor of the graft may account for some T cells. Specimen: PBMCs, collected approximately 370 days after allogeneic stem cell transplant with calcineurin inhibitor and methotrexate. This receptor chain uses TRBV5-1 and TRBJ2-1, with 9 middle bases fitting TRBD2. The DNA reads as follows: TGCGCCAGCAGTTCACTAGCGGGTTACAATGAGCAGTTCTTC. Its protein is CASSSLAGYNEQFF.